This is a list of T cell receptor beta chains from one sample in a study of identical twins. Via MiXCR, TCRdb re-called the 5' RACE reads, giving one row per CDR3 protein. The sample has about 250,000 distinct CDR3 sequences, approximately 8.6% seen once. This sample also belongs to another study, concerning yellow fever vaccine responses in identical twins.

The sample comprised CD8+ T cells sorted from blood. These receptors all come from a woman aged 18-29 years in good health. The CDR3 runs from the conserved cysteine through the conserved F or W. A D gene is named only where the DNA matches it firmly. Only some rows state a clone size, as once, few, many or a class for expanded clones.

j_gene	d_gene	abundance	v_gene	CDR3nt	CDR3aa
TRBJ1-2	-	few	TRBV5-6	TGTGCCAGCAGCTTGGGCGGGCCTGACTATGGCTACACCTTC	CASSLGGPDYGYTF
TRBJ2-7	-	few	TRBV28	TGTGCCAGCAGTACCCAGGACATCACGTTAGAGCAGTACTTC	CASSTQDITLEQYF
TRBJ2-5	TRBD2	few	TRBV27	TGTGCCAGCAGTTTATATAGCGGGGACCCAGAGACCCAGTACTTC	CASSLYSGDPETQYF
TRBJ2-1	TRBD2	few	TRBV7-2	TGTGCCAGCAGCCCGGGGACTAGCGGGAGCGTATCAAACGAGCAGTTCTTC	CASSPGTSGSVSNEQFF
TRBJ2-3	-	few	TRBV15	TGTGCCACCAGCACACCGCTACAGGCAGATACGCAGTATTTT	CATSTPLQADTQYF
TRBJ2-7	-	few	TRBV2	TGTGCCAGCAAACCTACGACCGGGACAGAAGCGGGCGAGCAGTACTTC	CASKPTTGTEAGEQYF
TRBJ2-1	-	many	TRBV5-1	TGCGCCAGCAGCTGGGACTCCGGTCTAGGGCAGTTCTTC	CASSWDSGLGQFF
TRBJ2-3	-	many	TRBV20-1	TGCAGTGCTAGAGCCGCCAACGCGGATACGCAGTATTTT	CSARAANADTQYF
TRBJ2-1	TRBD2	few	TRBV11-2	TGTGCCAGCAGCTTACCGGGGGGGCCTAAAAATGAGCAGTTCTTC	CASSLPGGPKNEQFF
TRBJ2-1	-	-	TRBV5-1	TGCGCCAGCAGCTCGGGACACTCCTACAATGAGCAGTTCTTC	CASSSGHSYNEQFF
TRBJ2-7	TRBD1	-	TRBV6-1	TGTGCCAGCAGAAGACAGGGGTCCGACGAGCAGTACTTC	CASRRQGSDEQYF
TRBJ2-3	-	many	TRBV29-1	TGCAGCGTTGAGTTGGCCGATTCATACACAGATACGCAGTATTTT	CSVELADSYTDTQYF
TRBJ1-4	-	many	TRBV6-5	TGTGCCAGCAGGGGGAACGGAAAACTGTTTTTT	CASRGNGKLFF
TRBJ2-1	TRBD1	many	TRBV29-1	TGCAGCGTGAAGGGACAGCTCTCCTACAATGAGCAGTTCTTC	CSVKGQLSYNEQFF
TRBJ2-1	-	many	TRBV2	TGTGCCAGCAGGATAGACGAACTCTACAATGTAGAGCAGTTCTTC	CASRIDELYNVEQFF
TRBJ2-6	-	many	TRBV29-1	TGCAGCGTTGATGGATTGGATGGGGCCAACGTCCTGACTTTC	CSVDGLDGANVLTF
TRBJ2-3	-	-	TRBV24-1	TGTGCCACCAGTGAGACCGGAGATACGCAGTATTTT	CATSETGDTQYF
TRBJ2-7	-	many	TRBV12-3/TRBV12-4	TGTGCCAGCAGTCTGGACCAGGGTTCCTTTGTTTACGAGCAGTACTTC	CASSLDQGSFVYEQYF
TRBJ2-1	-	many	TRBV7-9	TGTGCCAGCAGCTTAGTTCTGGGGGCAAATGAGCAGTTCTTC	CASSLVLGANEQFF
TRBJ1-2	-	many	TRBV6-5	TGTGCCAGCAGTTACTCGCAGGGTGGCTACACCTTC	CASSYSQGGYTF
TRBJ2-5	-	-	TRBV20-1	TGCAGTGCTAGAGTCCAGGGCCAAGAGACCCAGTACTTC	CSARVQGQETQYF
TRBJ2-3	-	many	TRBV29-1	TGCAGCGGGCAGGACCCCCTTACAGATACGCAGTATTTT	CSGQDPLTDTQYF
TRBJ2-2	TRBD2	many	TRBV14	TGTGCCAGCAGCCACAATAAAGCGGGACCAGGCGGGGAGCTGTTTTTT	CASSHNKAGPGGELFF
TRBJ1-2	TRBD1	few	TRBV27	TGTGCCAGCAGTAGTGGACAGGGTGGTATCTATGGCTACACCTTC	CASSSGQGGIYGYTF
TRBJ2-5	TRBD2	few	TRBV4-2	TGTGCCAGCAGCCAGGGGGGGGGAGGGGCCCAGTACTTC	CASSQGGGGAQYF
TRBJ2-3	-	-	TRBV7-9	TGTGCCAGCACCGCGGCCGAGGGATACGAGGCGCAGTATTTT	CASTAAEGYEAQYF
TRBJ1-4	-	many	TRBV21-1	TGTGCCAGCAGCAATACAGGGCCCTATAATGAAAAACTGTTTTTT	CASSNTGPYNEKLFF
TRBJ2-7	TRBD2	few	TRBV2	TGTGCCACCGTAACAGGACTAGAGTACGAGCAGTACTTC	CATVTGLEYEQYF
TRBJ2-5	-	many	TRBV12-3/TRBV12-4	TGTGCCAGCAGTCTCGGGACACCGTCCAGTGAGACCCAGTACTTC	CASSLGTPSSETQYF